The rows below give T cell receptor beta chains drawn from one sample of a study of cytomegalovirus exposure and HLA in healthy donors. Assay used: immunoSEQ multiplex PCR; TCRdb lists only in-frame clones, some missing. This table holds around 58,000 clones, around four fifths found once. Specimen: PBMCs. The source of these receptors is a male donor in good health and CMV-seropositive. The CDR3 runs from the conserved cysteine through the conserved F or W. A D gene is named only where the DNA matches it firmly. Some rows mark clone size as missing; the rest say once, few, many or name a class of expanded clone.

cdr3_aa: CAISPGQVNTEAFF
cdr3_nt: TGTGCCATCAGCCCGGGACAGGTAAACACTGAAGCTTTCTTT
d_call: TRBD1
clone_size: NA
j_call: TRBJ1-1
v_call: TRBV10-3

cdr3_aa: CASSVRPLGQLYNEQFF
cdr3_nt: TGTGCCAGCAGCGTGAGGCCCCTCGGACAGCTTTACAATGAGCAGTTCTTC
d_call: NA
clone_size: few
j_call: TRBJ2-1
v_call: TRBV9

cdr3_aa: CASSFALPSTPSYEQYF
cdr3_nt: TGTGCCAGCAGCTTTGCCCTACCGTCCACTCCCTCCTACGAGCAGTACTTC
d_call: NA
clone_size: NA
j_call: TRBJ2-7
v_call: TRBV5-6

cdr3_aa: CASSYATSGGAGVEQYF
cdr3_nt: TGTGCCAGCAGCTACGCGACTAGCGGGGGGGCCGGGGTCGAGCAGTACTTC
d_call: TRBD2
clone_size: NA
j_call: TRBJ2-7
v_call: TRBV11-2

cdr3_aa: CAWSVGTGFTEAFF
cdr3_nt: TGTGCCTGGAGTGTAGGGACAGGGTTCACTGAAGCTTTCTTT
d_call: TRBD1
clone_size: few
j_call: TRBJ1-1
v_call: TRBV30

cdr3_aa: CASSLRRGPEGNTEAFF
cdr3_nt: TGTGCCAGCAGTCTTAGGAGGGGGCCAGAGGGGAACACTGAAGCTTTCTTT
d_call: TRBD1
clone_size: NA
j_call: TRBJ1-1
v_call: TRBV7-9

cdr3_aa: CASSYSMNGYEQYF
cdr3_nt: TGTGCCAGCAGTTACTCGATGAACGGCTACGAGCAGTACTTC
d_call: NA
clone_size: once
j_call: TRBJ2-7
v_call: TRBV6-5

cdr3_aa: CASSSYGGGYTF
cdr3_nt: TGTGCCAGTAGTTCCTACGGGGGTGGCTACACCTTC
d_call: NA
clone_size: NA
j_call: TRBJ1-2
v_call: TRBV19

cdr3_aa: CASSRTGADNEKLFF
cdr3_nt: TGTGCCAGCAGCCGAACAGGGGCCGATAATGAAAAACTGTTTTTT
d_call: TRBD1
clone_size: few
j_call: TRBJ1-4
v_call: TRBV6-5

cdr3_aa: CASSFPGTDDYEQYF
cdr3_nt: TGTGCCAGCAGTTTCCCCGGGACAGATGACTACGAGCAGTACTTC
d_call: TRBD1
clone_size: once
j_call: TRBJ2-7
v_call: TRBV6-4

cdr3_aa: CASSLSARAVRNTGELFF
cdr3_nt: TGTGCCAGCAGCTTATCCGCCAGGGCAGTCAGGAACACCGGGGAGCTGTTTTTT
d_call: NA
clone_size: NA
j_call: TRBJ2-2
v_call: TRBV7-9

cdr3_aa: CASSLVTSSEQYF
cdr3_nt: TGTGCCAGCAGCTTAGTCACTAGCTCCGAGCAGTACTTC
d_call: NA
clone_size: NA
j_call: TRBJ2-7
v_call: TRBV7-7

cdr3_aa: CAWSADRGSEKLFF
cdr3_nt: TGTGCCTGGAGTGCGGACAGGGGGAGTGAAAAACTGTTTTTT
d_call: TRBD1
clone_size: NA
j_call: TRBJ1-4
v_call: TRBV30

cdr3_aa: CASSLVGGGLDTQYF
cdr3_nt: TGTGCCAGCAGCTTAGTCGGAGGGGGCTTAGATACGCAGTATTTT
d_call: NA
clone_size: NA
j_call: TRBJ2-3
v_call: TRBV7-7

cdr3_aa: CASSLVEGVGGYGYTF
cdr3_nt: TGTGCCAGCAGCTTGGTGGAGGGAGTCGGGGGCTATGGCTACACCTTC
d_call: NA
clone_size: NA
j_call: TRBJ1-2
v_call: TRBV5-6

cdr3_aa: CASKQGGYNEKLFF
cdr3_nt: TGTGCCAGCAAACAGGGGGGTTATAATGAAAAACTGTTTTTT
d_call: TRBD1
clone_size: NA
j_call: TRBJ1-4
v_call: TRBV5-6

cdr3_aa: CASSLSYRGLYEQYF
cdr3_nt: TGTGCCAGCAGCTTGTCGTACAGGGGGCTCTACGAGCAGTACTTC
d_call: TRBD1
clone_size: NA
j_call: TRBJ2-7
v_call: TRBV5-6

cdr3_aa: CASSDLAGGPNEQFF
cdr3_nt: TGTGCCAGCAGCGACCTCGCAGGGGGGCCGAATGAGCAGTTCTTC
d_call: NA
clone_size: NA
j_call: TRBJ2-1
v_call: TRBV5-8

cdr3_aa: CASSIGPSGTQYF
cdr3_nt: TGTGCCAGTAGTATAGGCCCCTCAGGGACCCAGTACTTC
d_call: NA
clone_size: NA
j_call: TRBJ2-5
v_call: TRBV19

cdr3_aa: CASSPASGGLYEQYF
cdr3_nt: TGTGCCAGCAGCCCTGCTAGCGGGGGCCTCTACGAGCAGTACTTC
d_call: TRBD2
clone_size: medium-sized
j_call: TRBJ2-7
v_call: TRBV6-1

cdr3_aa: CASSKKVRGTNEKLFF
cdr3_nt: TGTGCCAGCAGCAAAAAGGTCAGGGGGACTAATGAAAAACTGTTTTTT
d_call: NA
clone_size: NA
j_call: TRBJ1-4
v_call: TRBV21-1

cdr3_aa: CASCDRGGTYEQYF
cdr3_nt: TGTGCCAGCTGTGACAGGGGAGGAACCTACGAGCAGTACTTC
d_call: TRBD1
clone_size: NA
j_call: TRBJ2-7
v_call: TRBV5-8

cdr3_aa: CASSPPLSTGGNTEAFF
cdr3_nt: TGTGCCAGCAGCCCACCCCTTTCCACAGGGGGTAACACTGAAGCTTTCTTT
d_call: TRBD1
clone_size: NA
j_call: TRBJ1-1
v_call: TRBV28

cdr3_aa: CASSYSRQGLEAFF
cdr3_nt: TGTGCCAGCAGTTACTCTCGACAGGGCCTAGAAGCTTTCTTT
d_call: TRBD1
clone_size: NA
j_call: TRBJ1-1
v_call: TRBV6-5

cdr3_aa: CASSYHHLFGGNEQFF
cdr3_nt: TGTGCCAGCAGTTACCATCATCTTTTTGGGGGGAATGAGCAGTTCTTC
d_call: NA
clone_size: NA
j_call: TRBJ2-1
v_call: TRBV6-6

cdr3_aa: CASSSPGQAYYGYTF
cdr3_nt: TGCGCCAGCAGCTCCCCGGGACAGGCGTACTATGGCTACACCTTC
d_call: TRBD1
clone_size: few
j_call: TRBJ1-2
v_call: TRBV5-1

cdr3_aa: CASSPPSGIRNSPLHF
cdr3_nt: TGTGCCAGCTCACCACCCTCAGGGATTCGAAATTCACCCCTCCACTTT
d_call: NA
clone_size: once
j_call: TRBJ1-6
v_call: TRBV18

cdr3_aa: CASRESSYEQYF
cdr3_nt: TGTGCCAGCAGGGAGTCGTCCTACGAGCAGTACTTC
d_call: NA
clone_size: few
j_call: TRBJ2-7
v_call: TRBV6-5

cdr3_aa: CASNVMEGLAQHF
cdr3_nt: TGTGCCAGTAACGTGATGGAGGGTTTGGCCCAGCATTTT
d_call: NA
clone_size: NA
j_call: TRBJ1-5
v_call: TRBV19

cdr3_aa: CASSWTGRTEETQYF
cdr3_nt: TGCGCCAGCAGCTGGACAGGACGCACCGAAGAGACCCAGTACTTC
d_call: TRBD1
clone_size: few
j_call: TRBJ2-5
v_call: TRBV5-1

cdr3_aa: CASSPRTGAYTF
cdr3_nt: TGTGCCAGCAGCCCTCGGACAGGGGCCTACACCTTC
d_call: TRBD1
clone_size: NA
j_call: TRBJ1-2
v_call: TRBV7-2

cdr3_aa: CASSQAGSETQYF
cdr3_nt: TGCGCCAGCAGCCAAGCGGGGTCCGAGACCCAGTACTTC
d_call: NA
clone_size: NA
j_call: TRBJ2-5
v_call: TRBV4-3

cdr3_aa: CASSSDSPLHF
cdr3_nt: TGTGCCAGCAGTTCAGATTCACCCCTCCACTTT
d_call: NA
clone_size: NA
j_call: TRBJ1-6
v_call: TRBV25-1

cdr3_aa: CAWFGHFGYTF
cdr3_nt: TGTGCCTGGTTTGGACATTTCGGCTACACCTTC
d_call: NA
clone_size: NA
j_call: TRBJ1-2
v_call: TRBV30

cdr3_aa: CASSYGGLVSEAFF
cdr3_nt: TGTGCCAGCAGTTACGGGGGCTTGGTGAGTGAAGCTTTCTTT
d_call: NA
clone_size: NA
j_call: TRBJ1-1
v_call: TRBV6-5